This T cell receptor (beta chain) was sequenced in a study of a mutant IDH1 vaccine in newly diagnosed glioma. On the study more broadly: The first vaccination came 4-6 weeks after radiotherapy alone, or with temozolomide cycles. Sex among treated patients split about 62% male, roughly 38% female; mean age was approximately 40 years.

Study results and caveats: Patients showed vaccine-induced immune responses at a rate of approximately 93%. Any relationship between pseudoprogression and changes in top peripheral T cell clonotypes seemed absent.

Time point reported: week 11, during vaccination. Every vaccine dose comprised 300 ug of mutant IDH1 20-mer peptide plus topical imiquimod. The table came from immunoSEQ multiplex PCR; TCRdb's copy has only in-frame clones and leaves some out. The sample has fewer than 65,000 clones, 80% seen once. A note on this clone: What it binds is unknown.

The sample was PBMCs, taken from a glioma patient whose treatment included an IDH1 peptide vaccine. This receptor was obtained from a man aged 50 to 59 with glioma.

The CDR3: CASARDPSSTDTQYF. CDR3 nucleotide sequence: TGTGCCAGCGCGCGGGATCCCTCTAGCACAGATACGCAGTATTTT. The chain is built from TRBV27 and TRBJ2-3; a possible D gene is TRBD2 (6 bases). This CDR3 comprises 15 residues. Germline CDR1 MNHEY, CDR2 SMNVEV (reference sequence). V was trimmed by 8 bases and J by 0 bases, leaving 15 bases between them.